A selection of T cell receptor beta chains follows, all from one sample in a study of T cell changes during pregnancy in multiple sclerosis. Repertoires were generated with immunoSEQ multiplex PCR, while TCRdb's copy carries only in-frame clones and drops some. The table records fewer than 25,000 clones, around 87% of them present only once. The material sequenced was CD4+ T cells from peripheral blood mononuclear cells, taken in the second trimester of pregnancy. Every receptor here comes from a female donor in good health, enrolled as a control in a pregnancy study. The CDR3 runs from the conserved cysteine through the conserved F or W. The D gene is left open where the match is weak. Clone size appears in some rows only: once, few, many, or a class for an expanded clone.

v_gene,d_gene,abundance,j_gene,CDR3aa,CDR3nt
TRBV13,TRBD2,.,TRBJ2-1,CASSLYSRTSGAPGANEQFF,TGTGCCAGCAGCTTATATTCTAGGACTAGCGGGGCCCCAGGGGCCAATGAGCAGTTCTTC
TRBV7-3,TRBD2,once,TRBJ2-1,CASRQTSTSGSLFF,TGTGCCAGCAGGCAAACTTCGACTAGCGGGAGTCTGTTCTTC
TRBV10-3,TRBD2,.,TRBJ2-3,CATLRRAGTSTDTQYF,TGTGCCACCCTAAGGCGAGCGGGGACTAGCACAGATACGCAGTATTTT
TRBV7-8,.,.,TRBJ1-2,CASSLARSNYGYTF,TGTGCCAGCAGCTTAGCAAGGAGCAACTATGGCTACACCTTC
TRBV5-1,TRBD2,.,TRBJ2-5,CASSRTSAANQETQYF,TGCGCCAGCAGCAGAACTAGCGCCGCGAATCAAGAGACCCAGTACTTC
TRBV2,TRBD1,.,TRBJ1-6,CASQTGGNYSPLHF,TGTGCCAGTCAAACAGGGGGAAACTATTCACCCCTCCACTTT
TRBV27,TRBD2,.,TRBJ2-3,CASSYSGRSDTQYF,TGTGCCAGCAGTTATAGCGGGAGGTCAGATACGCAGTATTTT
TRBV7-6,TRBD2,.,TRBJ2-1,CASSSALPSGHNEQFF,TGTGCCAGCAGCTCTGCCCTACCTAGCGGGCACAATGAGCAGTTCTTC
TRBV30,TRBD1,once,TRBJ2-7,CAWSGTGVNEQYF,TGTGCCTGGAGTGGGACAGGGGTGAACGAGCAGTACTTC
TRBV7-2,TRBD2,.,TRBJ2-2,CASSLARLAGGTELFF,TGTGCCAGCAGCTTGGCCCGACTAGCGGGGGGGACGGAGCTGTTTTTT
TRBV5-8,TRBD1,.,TRBJ2-7,CASSRQGHSYEQYF,TGTGCCAGCAGCAGACAGGGTCATTCCTACGAGCAGTACTTC
TRBV28,.,.,TRBJ1-5,CASRTFRESNQPQHF,TGTGCCAGCCGTACCTTCCGGGAGAGTAATCAGCCCCAGCATTTT
TRBV19,.,.,TRBJ2-2,CASNPQAGELFF,TGTGCCAGTAACCCGCAGGCCGGGGAGCTGTTTTTT
TRBV5-4,.,.,TRBJ1-4,CASSLRGIDEKLFF,TGTGCCAGCAGCTTAAGAGGGATAGATGAAAAACTGTTTTTT
TRBV6-6,TRBD1,.,TRBJ2-7,CASSYLGQGRYEQYF,TGTGCCAGCAGTTATTTGGGACAGGGCAGGTACGAGCAGTACTTC
TRBV9,.,few,TRBJ1-1,CASSVVGGANTEAFF,TGTGCCAGCAGCGTAGTGGGCGGGGCGAACACTGAAGCTTTCTTT
TRBV19,.,.,TRBJ2-1,CAAGTGSYNEQFF,TGTGCCGCCGGGACTGGGTCATACAATGAGCAGTTCTTC
TRBV9,.,large,TRBJ1-1,CASSVEQANTEAFF,TGTGCCAGCAGCGTAGAACAGGCCAACACTGAAGCTTTCTTT
TRBV7-7,.,.,TRBJ1-2,CASSQKVGTGGYGYTF,TGTGCCAGCAGTCAAAAGGTCGGGACCGGGGGTTATGGCTACACCTTC
TRBV6-6,TRBD2,.,TRBJ2-5,CASSSPGGGRETQYF,TGTGCCAGCAGTTCCCCGGGGGGGGGCCGGGAGACCCAGTACTTC
TRBV30,TRBD2,.,TRBJ2-5,CAWSVPTSGRAGTQYF,TGTGCCTGGAGTGTCCCAACTAGCGGGAGAGCAGGGACCCAGTACTTC
TRBV11-2,TRBD1,.,TRBJ2-1,CASSRQGVGNEQFF,TGTGCCAGCAGCCGACAGGGGGTTGGAAATGAGCAGTTCTTC
TRBV4-1,TRBD2,few,TRBJ2-7,CASSHGTSGAVYEQYF,TGCGCCAGCAGCCATGGGACTAGCGGGGCTGTCTACGAGCAGTACTTC
TRBV30,.,.,TRBJ2-7,CAWSAREPTRAYEQYF,TGTGCCTGGAGTGCGAGGGAGCCCACCCGGGCGTACGAGCAGTACTTC
TRBV7-9,TRBD1,.,TRBJ2-2,CASSLGQRDTGELFF,TGTGCCAGCAGCCTGGGACAGAGAGACACCGGGGAGCTGTTTTTT
TRBV5-1,TRBD1,.,TRBJ2-2,CASSLGDRETGELFF,TGCGCCAGCAGCTTGGGGGACAGGGAAACCGGGGAGCTGTTTTTT
TRBV18,.,.,TRBJ1-5,CASSPGGDGNQPQHF,TGTGCCAGCTCCCCCGGCGGGGATGGGAATCAGCCCCAGCATTTT
TRBV7-2,TRBD2,.,TRBJ2-3,CASSTVAGGGDTQYF,TGTGCCAGCAGCACCGTAGCGGGGGGCGGAGATACGCAGTATTTT
TRBV5-1,TRBD2,once,TRBJ2-3,CASSLASGVRIDTQYF,TGCGCCAGCAGCTTAGCCAGCGGGGTCCGGATTGATACGCAGTATTTT
TRBV4-2,TRBD1,once,TRBJ1-4,CASTQKTGETNEKLFF,TGTGCCAGCACCCAAAAAACAGGGGAAACTAATGAAAAACTGTTTTTT
TRBV19,.,.,TRBJ2-3,CASSIGGPRGDTQYF,TGTGCCAGTAGTATCGGGGGACCGAGGGGAGATACGCAGTATTTT
TRBV6-1,.,.,TRBJ1-5,CASSVKTGTPRDQPQHF,TGTGCCAGCAGTGTCAAAACCGGGACACCCCGCGATCAGCCCCAGCATTTT
TRBV2,.,once,TRBJ2-1,CASREGHQNNEQFF,TGTGCCAGCAGAGAGGGACACCAAAACAATGAGCAGTTCTTC
TRBV4-1,TRBD1,.,TRBJ1-4,CASTQPTGGVEKLFF,TGCGCCAGCACCCAGCCTACAGGGGGCGTTGAAAAACTGTTTTTT
TRBV9,TRBD2,.,TRBJ2-5,CASSSRSGGEIRETQYF,TGTGCCAGCAGCTCTCGTAGCGGGGGGGAAATTAGGGAGACCCAGTACTTC
TRBV28,TRBD2,once,TRBJ2-7,CASSLAGNSYEQYF,TGTGCCAGCAGTCTAGCGGGGAACTCCTACGAGCAGTACTTC
TRBV10-3,TRBD2,.,TRBJ2-7,CAISGTSGSYEQYF,TGTGCCATCAGCGGGACTAGCGGGAGCTACGAGCAGTACTTC
TRBV27,TRBD1,.,TRBJ2-2,CASSWTGTTGELFF,TGTGCCAGCAGTTGGACAGGAACCACCGGGGAGCTGTTTTTT
TRBV5-1,TRBD1,.,TRBJ2-7,CASSLARDRGRSEDYEQYF,TGCGCCAGCAGCTTGGCGCGGGACAGGGGGCGAAGTGAAGACTACGAGCAGTACTTC
TRBV7-8,TRBD2,.,TRBJ2-1,CASSLGRLAGLGNEQFF,TGTGCCAGCAGCTTAGGGCGACTAGCGGGCTTGGGGAATGAGCAGTTCTTC
TRBV4-2,TRBD2,.,TRBJ2-2,CASSLRGGNTGELFF,TGTGCCAGCAGCCTACGGGGGGGGAACACCGGGGAGCTGTTTTTT
TRBV6-1,.,.,TRBJ1-2,CATLQRPANYGYTF,TGTGCCACCCTCCAGCGGCCCGCTAACTATGGCTACACCTTC
TRBV7-8,.,.,TRBJ1-2,CASSLSRQALTNYGYTF,TGTGCCAGCAGCTTAAGCCGACAGGCCCTTACAAACTATGGCTACACCTTC
TRBV4-1,.,.,TRBJ2-7,CASSLQRGGYEQYF,TGCGCCAGCAGCCTTCAACGAGGTGGGTACGAGCAGTACTTC
TRBV4-1,.,.,TRBJ2-5,CASSPLAPGHSKETQYF,TGCGCCAGCAGCCCTTTAGCACCGGGACACTCGAAAGAGACCCAGTACTTC
TRBV11-2,TRBD2,.,TRBJ2-7,CASSTLSGRKYHEQYF,TGTGCCAGCAGCACCCTCAGCGGGAGAAAATACCACGAGCAGTACTTC
TRBV30,TRBD2,.,TRBJ2-7,CAWSAGSGASSYEQYF,TGTGCCTGGAGTGCGGGTAGCGGGGCGAGCTCCTACGAGCAGTACTTC
TRBV9,.,.,TRBJ2-3,CASSRGSGGTDTQYF,TGTGCCAGCAGCAGGGGATCCGGTGGCACAGATACGCAGTATTTT
TRBV7-2,.,.,TRBJ1-5,CASSLPGFGQPQHF,TGTGCCAGCAGCTTACCAGGTTTCGGTCAGCCCCAGCATTTT
TRBV10-3,.,.,TRBJ2-2,CAISVGGADTGELFF,TGTGCCATCAGTGTGGGGGGAGCGGACACCGGGGAGCTGTTTTTT
TRBV11-2,TRBD2,.,TRBJ2-7,CASSGRLAVKTYEQYF,TGTGCCAGCAGCGGTCGACTAGCGGTTAAAACCTACGAGCAGTACTTC
TRBV6-5,TRBD1,few,TRBJ1-1,CASHTTGGTEAFF,TGTGCCAGCCATACGACAGGGGGCACTGAAGCTTTCTTT